One and the same sample provided the 17 T cell receptor beta chains below, sequenced in a study of T cells in Graves' hyperthyroidism and ophthalmopathy. Researchers took RNA transcripts and amplified the TCR beta CDR3 regions from them. During a first-round RT-PCR of the TCR CDR3, the HTBI primer set was used. TCRdb called the multiplex PCR reads again in MiXCR, with one record for every CDR3 protein. The sample includes around 430,000 distinct CDR3 sequences, approximately 15% of them seen just once. The sequenced sample consisted of blood. These receptors were obtained from a woman aged 25 to 39 with Graves' hyperthyroidism.

The sample holds a few counts of this clonotype. The V gene is TRBV6-5, the J gene TRBJ1-2; maybe TRBD1 (5 bases). The CDR3 consists of 13 residues. Trimming stripped 2 bases from V and 3 bases from J, with 7 bases between. The germline gives CDR1 MNHEY, CDR2 SVGAGI. CDR3 sequence (DNA): TGTGCCAGCAGTTACCTAGGGGACTATGGCTACACCTTC. Its protein is CASSYLGDYGYTF.

This clonotype was recorded many times. J is TRBJ1-5 and V is TRBV2; 8 bases match TRBD1. The germline V gene has CDR1 SNHLY and CDR2 FYNNEI. The CDR3 has 15 amino acids. V shed 6 bases and J 2 bases; nucleotides not matched to a gene: 6. CDR3 DNA sequence: TGTGCCAGCAGGGGAGACAGGGGAGGCAATCAGCCCCAGCATTTT. Translating it yields CASRGDRGGNQPQHF.

The V call is TRBV10-2, the J call TRBJ2-3; a weak D match, TRBD2 (6 bases). V was cut by 7 bases and J by 6 bases, with 14 bases left in between. Germline values: CDR1 WSHSY, CDR2 SAAADI. This CDR3 has 13 residues. DNA of the CDR3: TGCGCCAGCAAGGGACTCCCCGGGGATACGCAGTATTTT. Residues: CASKGLPGDTQYF.

This chain uses TRBV20-1 with TRBJ2-7, with D unclear. CDR1 is DFQATT and CDR2 is SNEGSKA in the germline V gene (reference sequence). The CDR3 consists of 14 residues. Trimming shortened V by 1 base and J by 4 bases, and 14 bases separated the two germline ends. The CDR3 coding sequence is TGCAGTGCTAGAGGACCCAAGAAAGCATACGAGCAGTACTTC. Translation: CSARGPKKAYEQYF.

The sample holds many counts of this clonotype. V and J are TRBV5-5 and TRBJ2-2; D ambiguous. Looked up from germline, CDR1 is SGHKS and CDR2 is YYEKEE (reference sequence). The CDR3 spans 15 residues. Trimming cost V 1 base and J 2 bases, with 9 bases left between them. The CDR3 reads CASSLSKINTGELFF. CDR3 DNA: TGTGCCAGCAGCTTGTCCAAGATCAACACCGGGGAGCTGTTTTTT.

The V gene is TRBV4-1, the J gene TRBJ1-5; TRBD1 might be the D (6 bases). Per the germline V gene, CDR1 is MGHRA and CDR2 is YSYEKL. The CDR3 runs 17 residues. Deletions cut 3 bases from V and 2 bases from J, with 17 bases between. Written as DNA, the CDR3 is TGCGCCAGCAGCCACCCCAGGGGAGGTTCGGGCAATCAGCCCCAGCATTTT. It yields the protein CASSHPRGGSGNQPQHF.

This clonotype occurred many times. The V call is TRBV6-5, the J call TRBJ1-4, with D unclear. The CDR3 is made up of 13 amino acids. V was shortened by 2 bases and J by 5 bases, with 6 bases between the two germline ends. Germline CDR1 and CDR2: MNHEY and SVGAGI. The CDR3 is CASSYRRNEKLFF. CDR3 in DNA: TGTGCCAGCAGTTACCGTAGGAATGAAAAACTGTTTTTT.

In the case of this clonotype: A junction boundary mismatches the germline segment, possibly from a read error. The chain has TRBV20-1 and TRBJ2-2, with 10 bases identical to TRBD2. Germline values: CDR1 DFQATT, CDR2 SNEGSKA (reference sequence). CDR3 length: 15 amino acids. The CDR3 here is CSARTTSGTSGGLFF. The CDR3 DNA reads TGCAGTGCTAGAACTACTAGCGGGACTTCCGGGGGGCTGTTTTTT.

In its sample, this clonotype was seen a few times. The chain couples TRBV11-3 to TRBJ2-7; 13 bases are shared with TRBD2. The V gene's germline CDR1 is SGHNT and CDR2 YENEEA. This CDR3 is 19 amino acids long. The V gene end was trimmed by 5 bases and the J gene end by 2 bases; junction bases not matched to a gene: 15. The CDR3 sequence is CASSPLRTSGSSLPYEQYF. For the CDR3, the DNA is TGTGCCAGCAGCCCTCTCCGGACTAGCGGGAGTTCGCTTCCCTACGAGCAGTACTTC.

The V gene is TRBV3-1, the J gene TRBJ2-3, with 11 nucleotides matching TRBD2. The CDR3 is 16 amino acids. Germline-derived CDR1 and CDR2 are LGHDT and YNNKEL (reference sequence). With 4 bases clipped from V and 5 bases from J, the junction kept 8 bases outside the gene matches. In DNA form, the CDR3 reads TGTGCCAGCAGCCTCCTAGCGGGAGGTGAGAGAGATACGCAGTATTTT. It is translated as CASSLLAGGERDTQYF.

On this clonotype: A much more abundant neighbour one base away suggests this may be a read error. The DNA is omitted, as the CDR3 cannot be located on it reliably, and the CDR3 follows TCRdb's listing. This sequence joins TRBV28 and TRBJ1-3. Germline loops: CDR1 MDHEN, CDR2 SYDVKM. From its first to its last residue, the CDR3 has 16 amino acids. The CDR3 region is CASSEFGQGAGNTTYF.

V and J are TRBV30 and TRBJ2-7, with 7 bases that match TRBD2. The CDR3 totals 16 residues. In germline, CDR1 is GTSNPN, CDR2 SVGIG (reference sequence). The J segment lost 2 bases and the V segment lost 3 bases, leaving 13 bases of the junction unmatched. The CDR3 DNA reads as TGTGCCTGGAGGAGTGCCCCAGCGGGACCGGCCTACGAGCAGTACTTC. Its protein is CAWRSAPAGPAYEQYF.

CDR3 coding DNA: TGTGCCAGCAGTCCTAGCGGGAGTGCTGAGCAGTTCTTC. Protein product: CASSPSGSAEQFF. The gene calls are TRBV28 and TRBJ2-1, with 10 nucleotides matching TRBD2. The CDR3 contains 13 residues. The germline V gene has CDR1 MDHEN and CDR2 SYDVKM. Trimming removed 5 bases from V and 9 bases from J; junction bases left unmatched: 4. Full variable domain (remainder filled in from reference TRBV28 and TRBJ2-1): DVKVTQSSRYLVKRTGEKVFLECVQDMDHENMFWYRQDPGLGLRLIYFSYDVKMKEKGDIPEGYSVSREKKERFSLILESASTNQTSMYLCASSPSGSAEQFFGPGTRLTVL.

This clonotype came up a few times. The CDR3 spells CSVAWGVGSYEQYF. CDR3 DNA: TGCAGCGTTGCCTGGGGGGTGGGTTCCTACGAGCAGTACTTC. The gene calls are TRBV29-1 and TRBJ2-7; D might be TRBD2 (6 bases). The CDR3 is 14 residues long. The V end lost 4 bases, the J end lost 1 base, and 14 bases lay between the germline ends. CDR1 and CDR2 from the germline V gene are SQVTM and ANQGSEA.

In this sample, this clonotype turned up many times. J is TRBJ2-5 and V is TRBV3-1; no reliable D call. This CDR3 is built from 14 residues. Germline-derived CDR1 and CDR2 are LGHDT and YNNKEL (reference sequence). Trimming left V 1 base short and J 4 bases short, with 10 bases between. The CDR3 DNA sequence: TGTGCCAGCAGCCAAGGGGCGGTCGGAGAGACCCAGTACTTC. Encoded protein: CASSQGAVGETQYF.

In this sample, this clonotype turned up once. The chain is built from TRBV28 and TRBJ2-2, with 10 bases lining up with TRBD2. Losses at the gene ends were 7 bases for V and 6 bases for J; bases not matched to a gene: 11. CDR1 and CDR2 (germline): MDHEN, SYDVKM. CDR3 size: 16 residues. The CDR3 nucleotides are TGTGCCAGCACCCTGACGCCAGCGGGAGGGCCCGGGGAGCTGTTTTTT. Translated: CASTLTPAGGPGELFF.

In this sample, this clonotype turned up a few times. J is TRBJ1-2 and V is TRBV29-1, with 9 bases aligning to TRBD1. J was trimmed by 8 bases and V by 6 bases; bases with no gene match: 10. In germline, CDR1 is SQVTM, CDR2 ANQGSEA. The CDR3 has 13 amino acids. The CDR3 spells CSVRGQGPRGYTF. DNA of the CDR3: TGCAGCGTCCGTGGACAGGGGCCTAGGGGCTACACCTTC.